A single sample gave rise to the 3 T cell receptor beta chains below, sequenced in a study of pediatric ulcerative colitis. Assay: immunoSEQ multiplex PCR; the TCRdb copy retains only in-frame clones and omits some. Seen here are some 43,000 clones, about four fifths observed once, and the top ten hold 3.5% to 4.5%. One to two pinch biopsies were taken from the rectum during colonoscopy. The sample comprised gut tissue. The receptors derive from a girl aged 10 to 17 with moderate ulcerative colitis.

V gene TRBV28 combines with J gene TRBJ2-3, with TRBD2 matching 10 bases. Germline V gives CDR1 MDHEN, CDR2 SYDVKM. There are 14 residues in the CDR3. V was pared by 9 bases and J by 2 bases, with 5 bases of the junction left unmatched. CDR3 residues: CASTSGTYTDTQYF. CDR3 DNA: TGTGCCAGTACTAGCGGGACCTACACAGATACGCAGTATTTT.

The rearrangement links TRBV11-2 to TRBJ2-1, with 8 bases that match TRBD2. V was clipped by 1 base and J by 2 bases; unmatched bases: 7. Germline V lookup: CDR1 SGHAT, CDR2 FQNNGV. The CDR3 is made up of 17 amino acids. The CDR3 loop reads CASSLVPGGNPYNEQFF. DNA of the CDR3: TGTGCCAGCAGCTTAGTCCCGGGAGGGAACCCCTACAATGAGCAGTTCTTC.

This clone was detected a few times. The chain couples TRBV16 to TRBJ1-2; TRBD1 agrees at 7 bases. Germline CDR1 KGHSY, CDR2 FQNENV. V shed 0 bases, J shed 10 bases, and the junction held 8 bases outside the gene matches. The CDR3 spans 14 residues. CDR3 amino acids: CASSQSGQSFAYTF. The CDR3 nucleotides read TGTGCCAGCAGCCAATCGGGACAGAGTTTCGCCTACACCTTC. The whole variable domain, remainder taken from reference TRBV16 and TRBJ1-2, is GEEVAQTPKHLVRGEGQKAKLYCAPIKGHSYVFWYQQVLKNEFKFLISFQNENVFDETGMPKERFSAKCLPNSPCSLEIQATKLEDSAVYFCASSQSGQSFAYTFGSGTRLTVV.